The text below deals with one TCR beta chain. Antigen: not known. There are 17 residues in the CDR3. The junction had 13 bases not matched to a gene; V was cut back by 5 bases and J by 0 bases. The germline V gene has CDR1 MDHEN and CDR2 SYDVKM. Every single patient, without exception, relapsed after autologous stem cell transplantation, and brentuximab vedotin exposure varied. This entry belongs to a study of PD-1 blockade in classical Hodgkin lymphoma. Study results and limitations: Sources of repertoire differences remain undefined, possibly disease activity or prior therapy. Patients with a complete response exhibited baseline diversity comparable to newly diagnosed patients. Reports indicated that newly diagnosed patients had lower baseline TCR diversity than healthy donors did.

Clones were read by immunoSEQ multiplex PCR, and TCRdb kept only the in-frame ones, dropping some. This sample yields 150,000 or so clones, of which less than 80% are seen a single time; roughly 9.2% belongs to the top ten. Sequenced here: peripheral blood mononuclear cells (PBMCs), sampled before the second cycle of nivolumab. The clonotype was recovered from a human donor with classical Hodgkin lymphoma. The J gene is TRBJ2-7, the V gene TRBV28; 7 bases line up with TRBD1. This CDR3 reads CASSPARYRGPSYEQYF. The CDR3 bases are TGTGCCAGCAGTCCCGCAAGATACAGGGGACCCTCCTACGAGCAGTACTTC.